Listed below are T cell receptor beta chains from one sample, sequenced in a study of CD8 T cells in Susac syndrome. From the immunoSEQ multiplex PCR reads, TCRdb called clonotypes with MiXCR, one entry per CDR3 protein. The sample gives some 160,000 distinct CDR3 sequences, 85% to 95% of which show up once; 0.15% to 0.2% is in the top ten. Sample: CD8+ T cells from PBMCs. The receptors derive from a human donor with multiple sclerosis. CDR3s include the opening cysteine and the closing phenylalanine or tryptophan. A D gene is named only where the DNA matches it firmly. Some rows mark clone size as missing; the rest say once, few, many or name a class of expanded clone.

j_gene: TRBJ2-3
d_gene: NA
v_gene: TRBV27
abundance: NA
CDR3aa: CASSLKFSTDTQYF
CDR3nt: TGTGCCAGCAGTTTGAAATTCAGCACAGATACGCAGTATTTT

j_gene: TRBJ1-5
d_gene: TRBD1
v_gene: TRBV13
abundance: once
CDR3aa: CASSLTGTGIDQPQHF
CDR3nt: TGTGCCAGCAGCCTAACCGGGACAGGGATAGATCAGCCCCAGCATTTT

j_gene: TRBJ2-1
d_gene: TRBD1
v_gene: TRBV3-1
abundance: NA
CDR3aa: CASSSPGTALHNEQFF
CDR3nt: TGTGCCAGCAGCTCCCCCGGGACAGCGCTACACAATGAGCAGTTCTTC

j_gene: TRBJ2-3
d_gene: TRBD1
v_gene: TRBV29-1
abundance: NA
CDR3aa: CSVWTRAGGYDTQYF
CDR3nt: TGCAGCGTTTGGACGAGGGCAGGGGGTTACGATACGCAGTATTTT

j_gene: TRBJ2-3
d_gene: NA
v_gene: TRBV23-1
abundance: NA
CDR3aa: CASSPYRSGTDTQYF
CDR3nt: TGCGCCAGCAGTCCTTACCGGTCGGGCACAGATACGCAGTATTTT

j_gene: TRBJ1-4
d_gene: TRBD1
v_gene: TRBV7-9
abundance: NA
CDR3aa: CASSSDRGAGDEKLFF
CDR3nt: TGTGCCAGCAGCTCGGACAGGGGAGCCGGGGATGAAAAACTGTTTTTT

j_gene: TRBJ1-5
d_gene: TRBD1
v_gene: TRBV28
abundance: NA
CDR3aa: CASSLQGGPQWQPQHF
CDR3nt: TGTGCCAGCAGTTTACAGGGGGGTCCGCAGTGGCAGCCCCAGCATTTT

j_gene: TRBJ1-5
d_gene: NA
v_gene: TRBV9
abundance: few
CDR3aa: CASSVAGGNQPQHF
CDR3nt: TGTGCCAGCAGCGTAGCGGGGGGCAATCAGCCCCAGCATTTT

j_gene: TRBJ2-3
d_gene: TRBD2
v_gene: TRBV5-1
abundance: NA
CDR3aa: CASSSGTSGGSDTQYF
CDR3nt: TGCGCCAGCAGCTCCGGGACTAGCGGGGGTTCAGATACGCAGTATTTT

j_gene: TRBJ2-5
d_gene: NA
v_gene: TRBV11-2
abundance: NA
CDR3aa: CASSLVTEQETQYF
CDR3nt: TGTGCCAGCAGCTTAGTGACCGAACAAGAGACCCAGTACTTC

j_gene: TRBJ2-1
d_gene: NA
v_gene: TRBV7-9
abundance: NA
CDR3aa: CASGGSNEQFF
CDR3nt: TGTGCCAGCGGGGGGAGCAATGAGCAGTTCTTC

j_gene: TRBJ2-5
d_gene: NA
v_gene: TRBV7-3
abundance: NA
CDR3aa: CASSLSVSQETQYF
CDR3nt: TGTGCCAGCAGCTTATCGGTCAGCCAAGAGACCCAGTACTTC

j_gene: TRBJ2-5
d_gene: NA
v_gene: TRBV2
abundance: NA
CDR3aa: CASSGGQVPPRETQYF
CDR3nt: TGTGCCAGCAGCGGGGGGCAGGTGCCTCCCCGGGAGACCCAGTACTTC

j_gene: TRBJ2-1
d_gene: NA
v_gene: TRBV19
abundance: NA
CDR3aa: CASGQSSYNEQFF
CDR3nt: TGTGCCAGTGGACAGAGCTCCTACAATGAGCAGTTCTTC

j_gene: TRBJ2-7
d_gene: TRBD1
v_gene: TRBV11-1
abundance: NA
CDR3aa: CASSWTGSHYEQYF
CDR3nt: TGTGCCAGCAGCTGGACAGGGTCCCACTACGAGCAGTACTTC

j_gene: TRBJ2-1
d_gene: NA
v_gene: TRBV5-1
abundance: NA
CDR3aa: CASSLEWGATYNEQFF
CDR3nt: TGCGCCAGCAGCTTGGAATGGGGGGCGACCTACAATGAGCAGTTCTTC

j_gene: TRBJ2-2
d_gene: NA
v_gene: TRBV6-4
abundance: NA
CDR3aa: CASSGAAGELFF
CDR3nt: TGTGCCAGCAGTGGGGCCGCCGGGGAGCTGTTTTTT

j_gene: TRBJ2-7
d_gene: NA
v_gene: TRBV28
abundance: NA
CDR3aa: CASTLTRGYYEQYF
CDR3nt: TGTGCCAGCACGCTCACGAGAGGATACTACGAGCAGTACTTC

j_gene: TRBJ2-7
d_gene: NA
v_gene: TRBV11-2
abundance: NA
CDR3aa: CASSLARTNEQYF
CDR3nt: TGTGCCAGCAGCTTAGCCAGGACCAACGAGCAGTACTTC

j_gene: TRBJ2-4
d_gene: NA
v_gene: TRBV15
abundance: NA
CDR3aa: CATSRDRNIQYF
CDR3nt: TGTGCCACCAGCAGAGATAGGAACATTCAGTACTTC

j_gene: TRBJ2-7
d_gene: NA
v_gene: TRBV4-1
abundance: NA
CDR3aa: CASSQVAGEQYF
CDR3nt: TGCGCCAGCAGCCAAGTTGCAGGCGAGCAGTACTTC

j_gene: TRBJ2-2
d_gene: TRBD1
v_gene: TRBV28
abundance: NA
CDR3aa: CASSPRQGWNTGELFF
CDR3nt: TGTGCCAGCAGTCCGAGACAGGGTTGGAACACCGGGGAGCTGTTTTTT

j_gene: TRBJ2-3
d_gene: TRBD1
v_gene: TRBV18
abundance: NA
CDR3aa: CASSFWGQTTDTQYF
CDR3nt: TGTGCCAGCTCATTTTGGGGACAGACCACAGATACGCAGTATTTT

j_gene: TRBJ2-7
d_gene: TRBD1
v_gene: TRBV2
abundance: NA
CDR3aa: CASRVNPGQGVEQYF
CDR3nt: TGTGCCAGCAGGGTTAATCCGGGACAGGGGGTTGAGCAGTACTTC

j_gene: TRBJ2-5
d_gene: NA
v_gene: TRBV25-1
abundance: NA
CDR3aa: CASEGQGPPLETQYF
CDR3nt: TGTGCCAGCGAAGGGCAGGGACCACCATTGGAGACCCAGTACTTC

j_gene: TRBJ1-6
d_gene: NA
v_gene: TRBV5-1
abundance: NA
CDR3aa: CASSSGSNSPLHF
CDR3nt: TGCGCCAGCAGCTCGGGTAGTAATTCACCCCTCCACTTT

j_gene: TRBJ1-2
d_gene: NA
v_gene: TRBV4-2
abundance: NA
CDR3aa: CASSQDRWGRVGYGYTF
CDR3nt: TGTGCCAGCAGCCAAGACCGGTGGGGGCGGGTGGGCTATGGCTACACCTTC

j_gene: TRBJ2-7
d_gene: TRBD2
v_gene: TRBV15
abundance: NA
CDR3aa: CATSSGTSGWSSYEQYF
CDR3nt: TGTGCCACCAGCAGTGGGACTAGCGGGTGGAGCTCCTACGAGCAGTACTTC

j_gene: TRBJ2-1
d_gene: NA
v_gene: TRBV6-5
abundance: NA
CDR3aa: CASSYLVSLPGEQFF
CDR3nt: TGTGCCAGCAGTTACCTAGTCTCCCTCCCGGGGGAGCAGTTCTTC

j_gene: TRBJ2-7
d_gene: TRBD2
v_gene: TRBV2
abundance: NA
CDR3aa: CASRDSGRFSYEQYF
CDR3nt: TGTGCCAGCAGGGATAGCGGGAGATTTTCCTACGAGCAGTACTTC

j_gene: TRBJ2-7
d_gene: TRBD2
v_gene: TRBV2
abundance: NA
CDR3aa: CASSEGLAATYEQYF
CDR3nt: TGTGCCAGCAGTGAAGGGCTAGCGGCGACCTACGAGCAGTACTTC

j_gene: TRBJ2-3
d_gene: NA
v_gene: TRBV7-8
abundance: NA
CDR3aa: CASSFYQGSADTQYF
CDR3nt: TGTGCCAGCAGCTTTTATCAGGGTTCGGCAGATACGCAGTATTTT

j_gene: TRBJ2-1
d_gene: TRBD2
v_gene: TRBV7-9
abundance: NA
CDR3aa: CASSPRTSGRLLEQFF
CDR3nt: TGTGCCAGCAGCCCTCGGACTAGCGGGAGGCTGCTTGAGCAGTTCTTC

j_gene: TRBJ2-1
d_gene: NA
v_gene: TRBV20-1
abundance: NA
CDR3aa: CSATGTYGHEQFF
CDR3nt: TGCAGTGCTACGGGGACCTACGGTCATGAGCAGTTCTTC

j_gene: TRBJ2-5
d_gene: NA
v_gene: TRBV2
abundance: NA
CDR3aa: CASSEGLRGLLRETQYF
CDR3nt: TGTGCCAGCAGTGAGGGACTTCGCGGCCTCCTGAGGGAGACCCAGTACTTC

j_gene: TRBJ2-7
d_gene: NA
v_gene: TRBV10-3
abundance: NA
CDR3aa: CAISLDGTYEQYF
CDR3nt: TGTGCCATCAGCCTGGACGGGACCTACGAGCAGTACTTC

j_gene: TRBJ2-1
d_gene: TRBD2
v_gene: TRBV20-1
abundance: NA
CDR3aa: CSASLLRGGNEQFF
CDR3nt: TGCAGTGCTTCTCTTCTGCGGGGGGGAAATGAGCAGTTCTTC

j_gene: TRBJ1-2
d_gene: NA
v_gene: TRBV6-1
abundance: NA
CDR3aa: CASSEMEINYGYTF
CDR3nt: TGTGCCAGCAGTGAGATGGAAATCAACTATGGCTACACCTTC

j_gene: TRBJ2-1
d_gene: TRBD2
v_gene: TRBV29-1
abundance: NA
CDR3aa: CALLGLAANEQFF
CDR3nt: TGCGCCTTGCTAGGACTAGCGGCCAATGAGCAGTTCTTC

j_gene: TRBJ2-4
d_gene: NA
v_gene: TRBV5-6
abundance: NA
CDR3aa: CASSTASKASIQYF
CDR3nt: TGTGCCAGCAGTACGGCCTCAAAGGCGAGCATTCAGTACTTC

j_gene: TRBJ2-5
d_gene: TRBD1
v_gene: TRBV4-1
abundance: NA
CDR3aa: CASRQGPIAGETQYF
CDR3nt: TGCGCCAGCAGACAGGGGCCTATCGCAGGGGAGACCCAGTACTTC

j_gene: TRBJ2-5
d_gene: NA
v_gene: TRBV7-9
abundance: NA
CDR3aa: CASSSYDYGGGETQYF
CDR3nt: TGTGCCAGCAGCTCTTATGATTACGGGGGAGGAGAGACCCAGTACTTC

j_gene: TRBJ2-1
d_gene: TRBD1
v_gene: TRBV6-5
abundance: NA
CDR3aa: CASKAGQGTLYGQFF
CDR3nt: TGTGCCAGCAAAGCTGGACAGGGTACTTTGTACGGGCAGTTCTTC

j_gene: TRBJ2-7
d_gene: NA
v_gene: TRBV2
abundance: NA
CDR3aa: CASLSARDEQYF
CDR3nt: TGTGCCAGCTTATCGGCACGCGACGAGCAGTACTTC

j_gene: TRBJ2-7
d_gene: NA
v_gene: TRBV9
abundance: NA
CDR3aa: CASSDGGPPYEQYF
CDR3nt: TGTGCCAGCAGTGACGGGGGGCCTCCCTACGAGCAGTACTTC

j_gene: TRBJ2-7
d_gene: TRBD1
v_gene: TRBV5-6
abundance: once
CDR3aa: CASLYDRGLTDEQYF
CDR3nt: TGTGCCAGCCTCTACGACAGGGGGTTGACAGACGAGCAGTACTTC

j_gene: TRBJ1-1
d_gene: NA
v_gene: TRBV5-6
abundance: NA
CDR3aa: CASMETSNTEAFF
CDR3nt: TGTGCCAGCATGGAGACCTCGAACACTGAAGCTTTCTTT

j_gene: TRBJ2-5
d_gene: NA
v_gene: TRBV4-1
abundance: NA
CDR3aa: CASSPEGKETQYF
CDR3nt: TGCGCCAGCAGCCCGGAGGGGAAGGAGACCCAGTACTTC

j_gene: TRBJ2-1
d_gene: NA
v_gene: TRBV3-1
abundance: NA
CDR3aa: CASSQDRGDNEQFF
CDR3nt: TGTGCCAGCAGCCAAGACAGGGGGGACAATGAGCAGTTCTTC

j_gene: TRBJ2-1
d_gene: TRBD1
v_gene: TRBV20-1
abundance: NA
CDR3aa: CSARDHRGRNEQFF
CDR3nt: TGCAGTGCTAGAGATCACAGGGGGCGTAATGAGCAGTTCTTC

j_gene: TRBJ2-3
d_gene: NA
v_gene: TRBV20-1
abundance: NA
CDR3aa: CSASRVGDTQYF
CDR3nt: TGCAGTGCCTCTCGCGTTGGAGATACGCAGTATTTT

j_gene: TRBJ2-5
d_gene: NA
v_gene: TRBV9
abundance: NA
CDR3aa: CASSVGTGIGTQYF
CDR3nt: TGTGCCAGCAGCGTCGGTACAGGGATCGGGACCCAGTACTTC